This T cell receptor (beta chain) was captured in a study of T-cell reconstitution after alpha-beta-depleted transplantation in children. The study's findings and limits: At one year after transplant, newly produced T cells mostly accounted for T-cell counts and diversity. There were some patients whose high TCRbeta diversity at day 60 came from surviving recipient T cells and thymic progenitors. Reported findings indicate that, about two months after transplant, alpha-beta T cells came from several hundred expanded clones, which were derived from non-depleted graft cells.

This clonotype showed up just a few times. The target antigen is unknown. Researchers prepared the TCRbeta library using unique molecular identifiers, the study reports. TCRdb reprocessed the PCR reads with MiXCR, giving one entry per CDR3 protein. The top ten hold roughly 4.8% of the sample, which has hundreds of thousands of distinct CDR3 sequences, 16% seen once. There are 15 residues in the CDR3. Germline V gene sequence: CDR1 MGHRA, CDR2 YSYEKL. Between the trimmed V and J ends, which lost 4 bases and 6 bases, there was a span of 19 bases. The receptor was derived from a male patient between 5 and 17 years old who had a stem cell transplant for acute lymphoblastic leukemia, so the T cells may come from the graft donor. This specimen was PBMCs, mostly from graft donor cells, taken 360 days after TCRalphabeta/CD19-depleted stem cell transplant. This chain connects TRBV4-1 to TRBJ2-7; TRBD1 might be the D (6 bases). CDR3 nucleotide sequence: TGCGCCAGCAGCCCTCTGGGGGCAGGGACCCCCGAGCAGTACTTC. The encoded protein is CASSPLGAGTPEQYF.